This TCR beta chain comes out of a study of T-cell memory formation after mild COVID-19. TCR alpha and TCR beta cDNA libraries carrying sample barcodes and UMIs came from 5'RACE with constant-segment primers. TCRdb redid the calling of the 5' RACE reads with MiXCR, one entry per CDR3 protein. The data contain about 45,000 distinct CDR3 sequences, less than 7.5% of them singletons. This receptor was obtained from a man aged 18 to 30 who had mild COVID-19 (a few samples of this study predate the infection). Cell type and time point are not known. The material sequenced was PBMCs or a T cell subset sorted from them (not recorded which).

The CDR3 reads CASSSRSGANTQYF. In nucleotides, the CDR3 is TGCGCCAGCAGCTCGCGTTCGGGGGCAAATACGCAGTATTTT. V gene TRBV5-1 combines with J gene TRBJ2-3, with D perhaps TRBD1 or TRBD2 (6 bases each). Germline CDR1 reads SGHRS; CDR2 reads YFSETQ. Trimming cost V 3 bases and J 7 bases, with 15 bases left between them. The length of the CDR3 is 14 residues.